Listed here are 6 T cell receptor beta chains from one sample, sequenced in a study of T cell repertoires in cytomegalovirus infection. MiXCR, run by TCRdb on the reads, gives a single entry per CDR3 protein. The sample carries roughly 630,000 distinct CDR3 sequences, roughly 26% recorded once. The sequenced material came from CD8+ T cells from PBMCs. These receptors originate from a human donor in good health (CMV status not recorded). Some clones in this sample may be carry-over from other donors' samples.

This clonotype was counted between two and nine times. In nucleotides, the CDR3 is TGTGCCAGCACCTCCCTCCCCCCCGGGGGCATCGGGGAGCTGTTTTTT. It encodes CASTSLPPGGIGELFF. This chain joins TRBV28 and TRBJ2-2, with D possibly being TRBD1 or TRBD2 (6 bases each). V gave up 7 bases and J gave up 7 bases, with 22 bases separating them. CDR3 length: 16 amino acids. Germline V gives CDR1 MDHEN, CDR2 SYDVKM.

Turning to this clonotype: A clone one base away is much larger, so this may be a read error. This chain links TRBV5-4 with TRBJ2-7; a weak D match, TRBD2 (7 bases). The CDR3 consists of 16 residues. Germline V gene sequence: CDR1 SGHNT, CDR2 YYREEE (reference sequence). Here the CDR3 reads CVSSSKNREGTYEQYF. The CDR3 nucleotides read TGTGTCAGCAGCTCAAAGAACAGGGAGGGGACCTACGAGCAGTACTTC.

This chain connects TRBV5-6 to TRBJ2-7, with a tentative D call TRBD2 (5 bases). The germline V gene has CDR1 SGHDT and CDR2 YYEEEE. Trimming cost V 4 bases and J 2 bases, with 10 bases left between them. The CDR3 sequence is 13 residues long. CDR3 DNA: TGTGCCAGCAGCAGCGGTCCTCCCTACGAGCAGTACTTC. Its protein product is CASSSGPPYEQYF.

This clonotype has more than one count but fewer than ten. CDR3 sequence: CASSIRVGDYGYTF. CDR3 nucleotide sequence: TGTGCCAGTAGTATACGAGTGGGGGACTATGGCTACACCTTC. The chain is built from TRBV19 and TRBJ1-2; D possibly corresponds to TRBD1 (5 bases). The germline V and J ends were trimmed by 2 bases and 3 bases, with 10 bases remaining between them. Germline loops: CDR1 LNHDA, CDR2 SQIVND (reference sequence). The CDR3 is 14 residues long.

The gene calls are TRBV7-9 and TRBJ1-1; unclear D gene. This CDR3 contains 11 residues. CDR1 is SEHNR and CDR2 is FQNEAQ in the germline V gene (reference sequence). This chain's CDR3 is CGWVSNTEAFF. In nucleotides, the CDR3 is TGTGGATGGGTCTCGAACACTGAAGCTTTCTTT.

This clonotype has a count of ten or more. The chain combines TRBV7-2 with TRBJ2-1, with D maybe TRBD2 (6 bases). The CDR3 totals 16 residues. The germline V gene encodes CDR1 SGHTA and CDR2 FQGNSA. Trimming removed 1 base from V and 5 bases from J, with 15 bases in between. The CDR3: CASSLDDAGSHNEQFF. The CDR3 bases are TGTGCCAGCAGCTTAGACGACGCGGGGTCCCACAATGAGCAGTTCTTC.